This TCR beta chain was sequenced for a study of T cell changes during pregnancy in multiple sclerosis. Repertoires were generated with immunoSEQ multiplex PCR, while TCRdb's copy carries only in-frame clones and drops some. The sample carries approximately 100,000 clones, about 94% recorded once. The material was peripheral blood, obtained before pregnancy. This receptor was taken from a female donor with multiple sclerosis, enrolled in a pregnancy study.

The DNA for the CDR3 is TGTGCCAGCAGCTTTGGGACAGGGGCAGACGAGCAGTACTTC. Its protein is CASSFGTGADEQYF. The J gene is TRBJ2-7, the V gene TRBV11-2; 10 bases align to TRBD1. Germline CDR1 and CDR2: SGHAT and FQNNGV. The V segment lost 3 bases and the J segment 5 bases; nucleotides outside the gene matches: 4. This CDR3 contains 14 residues.